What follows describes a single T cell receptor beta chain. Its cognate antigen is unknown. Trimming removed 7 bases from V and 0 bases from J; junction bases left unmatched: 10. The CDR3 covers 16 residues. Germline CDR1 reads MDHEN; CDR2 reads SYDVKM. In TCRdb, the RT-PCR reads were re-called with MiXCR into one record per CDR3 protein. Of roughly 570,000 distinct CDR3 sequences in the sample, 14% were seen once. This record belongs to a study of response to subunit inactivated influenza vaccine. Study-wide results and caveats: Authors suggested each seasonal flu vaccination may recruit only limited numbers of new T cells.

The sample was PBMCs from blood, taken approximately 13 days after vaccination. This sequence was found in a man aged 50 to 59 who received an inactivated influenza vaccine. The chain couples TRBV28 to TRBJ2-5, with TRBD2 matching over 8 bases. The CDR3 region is CASNGIAGKYQETQYF. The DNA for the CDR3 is TGTGCCAGCAATGGAATAGCGGGAAAGTACCAAGAGACCCAGTACTTC. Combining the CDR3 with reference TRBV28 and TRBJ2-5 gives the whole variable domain DVKVTQSSRYLVKRTGEKVFLECVQDMDHENMFWYRQDPGLGLRLIYFSYDVKMKEKGDIPEGYSVSREKKERFSLILESASTNQTSMYLCASNGIAGKYQETQYFGPGTRLLVL.